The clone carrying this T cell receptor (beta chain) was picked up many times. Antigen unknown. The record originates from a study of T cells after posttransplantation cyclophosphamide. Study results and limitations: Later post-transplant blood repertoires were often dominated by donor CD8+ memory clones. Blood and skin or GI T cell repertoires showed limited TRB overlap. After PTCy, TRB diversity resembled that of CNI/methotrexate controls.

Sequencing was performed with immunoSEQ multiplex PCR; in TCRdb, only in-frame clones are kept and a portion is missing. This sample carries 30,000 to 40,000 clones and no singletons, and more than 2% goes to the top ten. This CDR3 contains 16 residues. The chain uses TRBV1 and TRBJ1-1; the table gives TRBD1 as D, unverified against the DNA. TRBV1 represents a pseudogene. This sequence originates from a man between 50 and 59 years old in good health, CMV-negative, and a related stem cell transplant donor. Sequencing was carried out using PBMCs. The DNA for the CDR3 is TGCACCAGCAGCCTAGATCGGGACAGGGCGAACACTGAAGCTTTCTTT. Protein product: CTSSLDRDRANTEAFF.